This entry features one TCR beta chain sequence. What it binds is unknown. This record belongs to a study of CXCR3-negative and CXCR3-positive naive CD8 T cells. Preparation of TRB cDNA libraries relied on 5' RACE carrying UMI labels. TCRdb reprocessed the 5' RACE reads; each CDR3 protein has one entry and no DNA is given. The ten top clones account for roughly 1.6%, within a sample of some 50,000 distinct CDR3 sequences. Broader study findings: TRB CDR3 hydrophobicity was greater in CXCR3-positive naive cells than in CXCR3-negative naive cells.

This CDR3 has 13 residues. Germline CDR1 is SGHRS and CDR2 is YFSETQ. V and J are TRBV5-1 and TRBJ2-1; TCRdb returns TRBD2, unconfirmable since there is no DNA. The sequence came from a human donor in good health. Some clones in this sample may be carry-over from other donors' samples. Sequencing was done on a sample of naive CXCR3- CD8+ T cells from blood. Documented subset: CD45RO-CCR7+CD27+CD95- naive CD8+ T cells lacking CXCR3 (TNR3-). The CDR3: CASRVAGADEQFF.